This T cell receptor (beta chain) was recovered during a study of blood T cell repertoires in COVID-19 (dated by TCRdb to 2018 to 2020). Describing the broader study: Samples from collaborators originated in the United States, Italy and Spain and spanned both the acute and convalescent phases of COVID-19. The material from the prospective study consisted of cDNA or gDNA derived from T cells, B-cell-depleted T cells, or PBMCs. Deeply sampled blood TCRbeta repertoires from subjects exposed to, actively infected with, or recovered from COVID-19 were included in the dataset. The repertoires were made available in a free public database intended to serve as a resource for research on the immune response to SARS-CoV-2. Samples were obtained from the ongoing ImmuneRACE study (first 160 participants) and from 1,254 subjects provided by 6 global collaborators. The sample metadata nearly always contained a de-identified subject ID, COVID-19 status, age in years and sex. Where available, HLA class I and class II types were taken from metadata supplied by the sample provider and were not determined by assay-based typing.

One collaborating source in Seattle enrolled patients during active infection and followed them longitudinally through the course of disease. Each collaborating institution followed its own protocols to collect whole blood in K2EDTA tubes. For TCRbeta analysis, collaborator samples were shipped as frozen whole blood, as isolated PBMCs, or as DNA extracted from either sample type. Beyond this particular receptor, the publication reports: How much clinical and demographic metadata was included differed by source and by participant, and the metadata was provided uncurated.

The junction carries 5 bases between V and J, which are trimmed by 1 base and 4 bases respectively. According to the germline V gene, CDR1 reads MGHRA and CDR2 reads YSYEKL. The CDR3, from cysteine to phenylalanine, totals 13 residues. Here the CDR3 DNA is all that survives: 39 bases in frame from base 1. With regard to this clone: Its antigen remains unidentified. It has no much larger one-base neighbor in the sample; base qualities were not kept.

The immunoSEQ Assay, a bias-controlled multiplex PCR, was used to amplify TCRbeta CDR3 regions from genomic DNA. Turning to the authors' computational methods: Nucleated cell counts per sample were estimated from amplification of reference gene primers within the assay. To quantify the absolute abundance of each unique TCRbeta CDR3 rearrangement, sequence reads were collapsed and filtered. Productive Simpson clonality was computed per sample as the square root of Simpson's diversity index over productive rearrangements. Sourced from immuneACCESS, this table was stored by TCRdb with only in-frame sequences that have V and J called. A share of the clones is absent; for the studies checked, an unresolved V gene accounts for under half, and the remainder has no known explanation. V and J calls and clone size are copied from that table; D and trimming were computed from the DNA. This sample holds tens of thousands of clones; 90% were observed only once. The ten largest clones capture under 8.5% of the sample.

This sequence uses TRBV4-1 and TRBJ2-1; TRBD2 is a possible D gene, resting on 5 matching bases. The sequence derives from a man between 18 and 29 years old with COVID-19, enrolled during active disease. The sequenced sample was peripheral blood. CDR3 loop: CASSQGGYNEQFF. In nucleotides, the sequence is TGCGCCAGCAGCCAAGGCGGGTACAATGAGCAGTTCTTC.